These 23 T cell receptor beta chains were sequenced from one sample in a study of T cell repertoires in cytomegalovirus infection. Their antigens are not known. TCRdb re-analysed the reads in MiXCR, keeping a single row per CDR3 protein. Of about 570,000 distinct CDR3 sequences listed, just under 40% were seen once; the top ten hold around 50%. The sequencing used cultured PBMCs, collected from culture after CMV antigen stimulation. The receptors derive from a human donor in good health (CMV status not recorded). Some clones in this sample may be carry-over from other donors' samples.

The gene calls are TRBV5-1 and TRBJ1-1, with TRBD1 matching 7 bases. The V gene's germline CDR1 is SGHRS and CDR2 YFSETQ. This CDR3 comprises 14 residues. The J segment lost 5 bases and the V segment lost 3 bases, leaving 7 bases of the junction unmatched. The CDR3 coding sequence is TGCGCCAGCAGCTCCGACAGGGAACGAACTGAAGCTTTCTTT. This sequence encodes CASSSDRERTEAFF.

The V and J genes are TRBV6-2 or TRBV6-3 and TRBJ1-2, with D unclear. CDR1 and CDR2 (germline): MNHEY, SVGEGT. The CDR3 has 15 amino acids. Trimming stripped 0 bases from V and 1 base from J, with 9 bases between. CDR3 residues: CASSYSRTLNYGYTF. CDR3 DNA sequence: TGTGCCAGCAGTTACTCGAGGACCCTTAACTATGGCTACACCTTC.

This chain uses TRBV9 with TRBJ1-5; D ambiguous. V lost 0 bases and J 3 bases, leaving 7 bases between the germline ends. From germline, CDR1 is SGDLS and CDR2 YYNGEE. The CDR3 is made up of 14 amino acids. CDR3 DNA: TGTGCCAGCAGCGTAGACACCAACAATCAGCCCCAGCATTTT. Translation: CASSVDTNNQPQHF.

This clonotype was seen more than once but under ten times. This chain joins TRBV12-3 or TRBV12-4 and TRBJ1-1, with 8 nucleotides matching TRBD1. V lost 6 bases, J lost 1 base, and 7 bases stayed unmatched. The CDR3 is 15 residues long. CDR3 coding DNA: TGTGCCAGCAGCCCGACCGACAGGGGGAACACTGAAGCTTTCTTT. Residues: CASSPTDRGNTEAFF.

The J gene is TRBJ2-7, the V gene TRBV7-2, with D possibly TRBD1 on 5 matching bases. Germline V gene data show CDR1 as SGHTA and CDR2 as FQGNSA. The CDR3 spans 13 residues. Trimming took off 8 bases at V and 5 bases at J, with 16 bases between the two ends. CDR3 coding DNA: TGTGCCAGCGGTGGGCAGGGTAACGACGAGCAGTACTTC. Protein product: CASGGQGNDEQYF.

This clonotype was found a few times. The CDR3 sequence is CASSNAGRQSSSYNEQFF. CDR3 nucleotide sequence: TGTGCCAGTAGTAACGCGGGCCGGCAGTCCAGCTCCTACAATGAGCAGTTCTTC. V is TRBV19 and J is TRBJ2-1; perhaps TRBD2 as D (5 bases). V lost 4 bases, J lost 0 bases, and 19 bases lay in between. The CDR3 sequence is 18 residues long. Germline CDR1 is LNHDA and CDR2 is SQIVND (reference sequence). Based on the CDR3 plus reference TRBV19 and TRBJ2-1, the full variable domain is DGGITQSPKYLFRKEGQNVTLSCEQNLNHDAMYWYRQDPGQGLRLIYYSQIVNDFQKGDIAEGYSVSREKKESFPLTVTSAQKNPTAFYLCASSNAGRQSSSYNEQFFGPGTRLTVL.

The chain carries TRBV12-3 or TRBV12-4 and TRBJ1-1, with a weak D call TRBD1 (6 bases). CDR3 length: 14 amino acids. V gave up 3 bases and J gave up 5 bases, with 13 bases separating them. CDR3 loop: CASSFRGLETEAFF. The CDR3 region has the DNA TGTGCCAGCAGTTTCCGGGGGCTGGAAACTGAAGCTTTCTTT.

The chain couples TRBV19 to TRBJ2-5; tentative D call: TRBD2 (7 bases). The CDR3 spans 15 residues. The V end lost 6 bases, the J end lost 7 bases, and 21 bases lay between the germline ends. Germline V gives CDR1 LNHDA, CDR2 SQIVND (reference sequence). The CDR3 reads CASRTRAGALGTQYF. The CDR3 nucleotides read TGTGCCAGTAGAACTCGGGCGGGGGCCCTCGGGACCCAGTACTTC.

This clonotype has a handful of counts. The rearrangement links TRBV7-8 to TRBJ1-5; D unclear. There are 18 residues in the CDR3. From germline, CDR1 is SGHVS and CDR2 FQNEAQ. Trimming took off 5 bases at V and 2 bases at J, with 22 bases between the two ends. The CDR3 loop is CASSTRAISGKGNQPQHF. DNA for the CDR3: TGTGCCAGCAGCACTCGGGCCATTTCGGGCAAAGGCAATCAGCCCCAGCATTTT.

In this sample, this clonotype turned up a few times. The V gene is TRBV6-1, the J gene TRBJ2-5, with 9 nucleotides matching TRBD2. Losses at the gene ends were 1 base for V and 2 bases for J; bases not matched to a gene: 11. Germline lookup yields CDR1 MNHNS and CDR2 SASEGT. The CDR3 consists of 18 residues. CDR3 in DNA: TGTGCCAGCAGTGAAGTACCCCGGCTAGCGGGGAGGCAAGAGACCCAGTACTTC. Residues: CASSEVPRLAGRQETQYF.

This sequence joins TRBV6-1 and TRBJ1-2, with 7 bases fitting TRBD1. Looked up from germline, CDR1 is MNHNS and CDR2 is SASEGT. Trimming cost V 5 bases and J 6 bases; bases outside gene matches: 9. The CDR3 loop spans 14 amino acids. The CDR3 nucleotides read TGTGCCAGCAGTATGGCAGGGGGGACAGATGGCTACACCTTC. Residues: CASSMAGGTDGYTF.

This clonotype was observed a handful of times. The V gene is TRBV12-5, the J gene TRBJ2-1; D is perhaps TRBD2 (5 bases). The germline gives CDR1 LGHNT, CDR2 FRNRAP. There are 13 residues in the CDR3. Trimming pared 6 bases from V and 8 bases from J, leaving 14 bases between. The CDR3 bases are TGTGCTAGTGGGGCGGCGGGCCGGGATGAGCAGTTCTTC. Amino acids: CASGAAGRDEQFF.

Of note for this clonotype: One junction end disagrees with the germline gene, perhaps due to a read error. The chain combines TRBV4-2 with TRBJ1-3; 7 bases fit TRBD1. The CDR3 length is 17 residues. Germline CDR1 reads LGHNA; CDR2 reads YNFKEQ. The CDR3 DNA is TGTGCCAGCAGCCACCGAGTGACAGGGAGCTCTGGAAACACCACATATTTT. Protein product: CASSHRVTGSSGNTTYF.

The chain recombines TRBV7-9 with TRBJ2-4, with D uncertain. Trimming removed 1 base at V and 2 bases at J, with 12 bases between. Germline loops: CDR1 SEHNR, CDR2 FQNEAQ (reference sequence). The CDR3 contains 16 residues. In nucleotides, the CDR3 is TGTGCCAGCAGCTTAGACCCGTTGGAGACCAAAAACATTCAGTACTTC. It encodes CASSLDPLETKNIQYF.

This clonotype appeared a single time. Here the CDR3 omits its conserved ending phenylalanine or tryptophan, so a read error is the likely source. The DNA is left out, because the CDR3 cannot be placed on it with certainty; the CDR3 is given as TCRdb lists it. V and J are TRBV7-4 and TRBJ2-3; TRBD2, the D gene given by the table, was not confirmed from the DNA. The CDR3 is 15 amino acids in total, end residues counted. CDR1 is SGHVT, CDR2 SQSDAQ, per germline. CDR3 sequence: CASSVGGDSTDTQDC.

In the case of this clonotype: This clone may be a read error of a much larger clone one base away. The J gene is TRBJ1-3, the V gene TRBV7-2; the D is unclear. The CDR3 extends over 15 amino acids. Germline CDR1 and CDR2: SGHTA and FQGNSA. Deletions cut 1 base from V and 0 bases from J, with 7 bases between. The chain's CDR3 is CASSLDRISGNTIYF. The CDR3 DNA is TGTGCCAGCAGCTTAGACCGGATCTCTGGAAACACCATATATTTT. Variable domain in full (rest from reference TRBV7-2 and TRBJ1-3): GAGVSQSPSNKVTEKGKDVELRCDPISGHTALYWYRQSLGQGLEFLIYFQGNSAPDKSGLPSDRFSAERTGGSVSTLTIQRTQQEDSAVYLCASSLDRISGNTIYFGEGSWLTVV.

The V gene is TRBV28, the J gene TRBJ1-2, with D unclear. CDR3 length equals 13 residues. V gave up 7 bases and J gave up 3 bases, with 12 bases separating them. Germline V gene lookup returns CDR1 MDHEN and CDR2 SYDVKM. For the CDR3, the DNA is TGTGCCAGCATTAATACGGTGGACTATGGCTACACCTTC. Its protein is CASINTVDYGYTF.

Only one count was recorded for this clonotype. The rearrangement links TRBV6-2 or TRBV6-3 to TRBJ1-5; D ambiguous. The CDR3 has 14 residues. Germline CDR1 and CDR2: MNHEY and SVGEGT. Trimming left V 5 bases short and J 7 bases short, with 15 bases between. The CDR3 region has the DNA TGTGCCAGCAGTAAACAACCCCTCCCACAGCCCCAGCATTTT. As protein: CASSKQPLPQPQHF.

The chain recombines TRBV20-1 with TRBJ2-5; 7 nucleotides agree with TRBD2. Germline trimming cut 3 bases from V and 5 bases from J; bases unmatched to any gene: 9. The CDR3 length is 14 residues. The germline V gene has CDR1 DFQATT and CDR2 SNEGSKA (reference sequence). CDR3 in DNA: TGCAGTGCTAGGCGTAGGACTAGACGGGAGACCCAGTACTTC. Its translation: CSARRRTRRETQYF.

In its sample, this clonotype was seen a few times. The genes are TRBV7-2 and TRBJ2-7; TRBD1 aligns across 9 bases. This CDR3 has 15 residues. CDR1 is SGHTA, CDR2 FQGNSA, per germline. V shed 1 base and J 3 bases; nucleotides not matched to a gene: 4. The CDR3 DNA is TGTGCCAGCAGCTTAGACGGGACAGGGATCTACGAGCAGTACTTC. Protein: CASSLDGTGIYEQYF.

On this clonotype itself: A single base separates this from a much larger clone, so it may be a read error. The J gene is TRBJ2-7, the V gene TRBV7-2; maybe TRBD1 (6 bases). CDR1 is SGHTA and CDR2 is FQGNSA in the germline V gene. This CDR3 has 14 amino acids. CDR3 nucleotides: TGTGCCAGCAGCCCCAGTGGGGGCTCCTGCGAGCAGTACTTC. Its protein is CASSPSGGSCEQYF.

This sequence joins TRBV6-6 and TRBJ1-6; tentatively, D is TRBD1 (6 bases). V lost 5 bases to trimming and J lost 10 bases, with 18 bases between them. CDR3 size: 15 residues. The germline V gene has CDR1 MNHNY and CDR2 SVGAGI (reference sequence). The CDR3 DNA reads TGTGCCAGCAGTATCGCAGGGGCGTTAGGGTCACCCCTCCACTTT. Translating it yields CASSIAGALGSPLHF.

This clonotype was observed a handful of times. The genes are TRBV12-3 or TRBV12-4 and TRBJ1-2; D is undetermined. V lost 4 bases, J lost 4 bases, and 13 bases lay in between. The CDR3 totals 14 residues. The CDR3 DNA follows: TGTGCCAGCAGTTCGCCGGGCCGAGTCTATGGCTACACCTTC. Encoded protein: CASSSPGRVYGYTF.